Shown below are 25 T cell receptor beta chains from a single sample sequenced in a study of sequential checkpoint blockade in melanoma. Treatment specified: randomized to nivolumab then ipilimumab (arm A) or the reverse (arm B). Clones were read by immunoSEQ multiplex PCR, and TCRdb kept only the in-frame ones, dropping some. The profile covers some 6,200 clones, with approximately 51% appearing a single time and under 60% taken by the ten largest. The starting material was CD8+ T cells sorted from blood (inferred from file names), obtained from a patient given nivolumab and ipilimumab in sequence. These receptors originate from a human donor with melanoma.

J is TRBJ2-1 and V is TRBV15, with 7 bases aligning to TRBD1. CDR3 length: 14 residues. V dropped 5 bases and J dropped 6; count of bases not matched to a gene: 7. The germline gives CDR1 LNHNV, CDR2 YYDKDF (reference sequence). CDR3 coding DNA: TGTGCCACCAGCCACAGGGGCGTACGCAATGAGCAGTTCTTC. Its translation is CATSHRGVRNEQFF. Full variable domain (rest looked up from reference TRBV15 and TRBJ2-1): DAMVIQNPRYQVTQFGKPVTLSCSQTLNHNVMYWYQQKSSQAPKLLFHYYDKDFNNEADTPDNFQSRRPNTSFCFLDIRSPGLGDTAMYLCATSHRGVRNEQFFGPGTRLTVL.

The genes are TRBV27 and TRBJ2-2; tentative D call: TRBD1 (5 bases). The CDR3 extends over 15 amino acids. V was trimmed by 5 bases and J by 3 bases, leaving 13 bases between them. Germline V gene lookup returns CDR1 MNHEY and CDR2 SMNVEV (reference sequence). For the CDR3, the DNA is TGTGCCAGCAGTCCCCAGGGAATGCACACCGGGGAGCTGTTTTTT. This gives the protein CASSPQGMHTGELFF.

The sample holds a few counts of this clone. The chain has TRBV4-3 and TRBJ2-7; possibly TRBD2 for D (5 bases). CDR1 is LGHNA, CDR2 YSLEER, per germline. V was clipped by 0 bases and J by 3 bases, with 15 bases between them. This CDR3 comprises 16 residues. The CDR3 protein is CASSQDGLAELYEQYF. In DNA, the CDR3 is TGCGCCAGCAGCCAAGATGGCCTAGCAGAACTCTACGAGCAGTACTTC.

The V and J genes are TRBV4-1 and TRBJ2-2, with TRBD1 identical over 7 bases. Germline trimming cut 4 bases from V and 4 bases from J; bases unmatched to any gene: 6. Per germline, CDR1 MGHRA and CDR2 YSYEKL. CDR3 length: 15 amino acids. The CDR3 nucleotides are TGCGCCAGCAGCCCAAGGACAGGCGGCACCGGGGAGCTGTTTTTT. The encoded protein is CASSPRTGGTGELFF.

This clone occurred once. The rearrangement uses TRBV7-9 and TRBJ2-3; D perhaps matches TRBD2 (7 bases). Germline CDR1 is SEHNR and CDR2 is FQNEAQ (reference sequence). This CDR3 region has 13 residues. V was clipped by 5 bases and J by 4 bases, with 10 bases between them. CDR3 protein: CASSPGGPDTQYF. CDR3 nucleotide sequence: TGTGCCAGCAGCCCCGGGGGGCCAGATACGCAGTATTTT.

The V and J genes are TRBV12-1 and TRBJ1-2; the table's TRBD1 call for D was not verified on the DNA. TRBV12-1 is annotated as a pseudogene. The CDR3 is made up of 14 amino acids. CDR3 residues: CASSAHGRGYGYTF. The CDR3 nucleotides read TGTGCCAGCAGCGCCCATGGCAGGGGCTATGGCTACACCTTC.

This chain links TRBV9 with TRBJ1-4; 10 nucleotides match TRBD1. This CDR3 comprises 14 residues. Trimming at V came to 3 bases and at J to 8 bases, leaving 4 bases not matched to a gene. Germline CDR1 SGDLS, CDR2 YYNGEE. CDR3 in amino acids: CASSGQGAREKLFF. The DNA for the CDR3 is TGTGCCAGCAGCGGACAGGGGGCGAGAGAAAAACTGTTTTTT.

V gene TRBV5-1 combines with J gene TRBJ2-2; D is unresolved. The germline gives CDR1 SGHRS, CDR2 YFSETQ. CDR3 length: 15 amino acids. Trimming took off 2 bases at V and 1 base at J, with 9 bases between the two ends. The CDR3 coding sequence is TGCGCCAGCAGCTTAAGAGACTTGAACACCGGGGAGCTGTTTTTT. Translating it yields CASSLRDLNTGELFF. The variable domain in full, with the rest retrieved from reference TRBV5-1 and TRBJ2-2, is KAGVTQTPRYLIKTRGQQVTLSCSPISGHRSVSWYQQTPGQGLQFLFEYFSETQRNKGNFPGRFSGRQFSNSRSEMNVSTLELGDSALYLCASSLRDLNTGELFFGEGSRLTVL.

Only a few counts were recorded for this clone. This likely reflects a read error, since a far larger clone is one base away. This sequence joins TRBV15 and TRBJ2-7, with 10 bases aligning to TRBD2. This CDR3 has 13 residues. After removal of 3 bases from V and 10 bases from J, the junction contained 6 bases not matched to a gene. CDR1 and CDR2 from the germline V gene are LNHNV and YYDKDF (reference sequence). CDR3 amino acids: CATSSLAGEDQYF. The CDR3 nucleotides are TGTGCCACCAGCAGCCTAGCGGGGGAAGACCAGTACTTC.

The sample holds one count of this clone. The chain couples TRBV4-3 to TRBJ1-5; no clear D gene. The germline gives CDR1 LGHNA, CDR2 YSLEER. With 2 bases removed from V and 0 bases from J, the gap between germline ends came to 11 bases. The CDR3 contains 16 residues. The CDR3 DNA sequence: TGCGCCAGCAGCCAATTAATGGAGGGTAGCAATCAGCCCCAGCATTTT. This sequence encodes CASSQLMEGSNQPQHF.

The genes are TRBV7-9 and TRBJ1-2; TRBD1 aligns across 7 bases. The length of the CDR3 is 14 residues. After removal of 6 bases from V and 4 bases from J, the junction contained 8 bases not matched to a gene. Germline-derived CDR1 and CDR2 are SEHNR and FQNEAQ (reference sequence). This CDR3 is CASRGDSHIYGYTF. For the CDR3, the DNA is TGTGCCAGCAGAGGGGACAGTCATATCTATGGCTACACCTTC.

The gene calls are TRBV9 and TRBJ2-3; the match to TRBD2 covers 7 bases. From germline, CDR1 is SGDLS and CDR2 YYNGEE. This CDR3 is 16 amino acids long. With V trimmed by 4 bases and J by 4 bases, 12 bases remained unmatched. This CDR3 is CASSTASGGEADTQYF. The CDR3, as DNA: TGTGCCAGCAGCACCGCTAGCGGAGGGGAGGCAGATACGCAGTATTTT.

This clone was found a few times. This rearrangement joins TRBV6-1 to TRBJ2-7, with D maybe TRBD2 (6 bases). This CDR3 comprises 14 residues. Deletions cut 4 bases from V and 6 bases from J, with 16 bases between. Germline CDR1 reads MNHNS; CDR2 reads SASEGT. This CDR3 reads CASSGGSRGAEQYF. Here the CDR3 DNA reads TGTGCCAGCAGTGGGGGGTCGCGGGGTGCCGAGCAGTACTTC.

This clone showed up just a few times. V is TRBV27 and J is TRBJ1-1; D uncertain. The V gene lost 1 base and the J gene lost 2 bases, with 11 bases spanning the gap. The germline CDR1 and CDR2 sequences are MNHEY and SMNVEV (reference sequence). The length of the CDR3 is 15 residues. CDR3: CASSLYSQINTEAFF. Here the CDR3 DNA reads TGTGCCAGCAGTTTATATTCGCAGATAAACACTGAAGCTTTCTTT.

By frequency in the sample, this clone is large. V usage is TRBV5-6 and J usage is TRBJ2-7; D not resolved. V lost 0 bases and J lost 0, with 7 bases in between. This CDR3 is 14 amino acids long. Germline V CDR1 and CDR2: SGHDT, YYEEEE. This CDR3 reads CASSLGFSSYEQYF. DNA for the CDR3: TGTGCCAGCAGCTTGGGATTTAGCTCCTACGAGCAGTACTTC. Full variable domain (rest looked up from reference TRBV5-6 and TRBJ2-7): DAGVTQSPTHLIKTRGQQVTLRCSPKSGHDTVSWYQQALGQGPQFIFQYYEEEERQRGNFPDRFSGHQFPNYSSELNVNALLLGDSALYLCASSLGFSSYEQYFGPGTRLTVT.

This clone was seen a handful of times. This chain connects TRBV9 to TRBJ2-5; a possible D gene is TRBD2 (5 bases). From germline, CDR1 is SGDLS and CDR2 YYNGEE. CDR3 length: 14 amino acids. V was shortened by 0 bases and J by 7 bases, with 13 bases between the two germline ends. CDR3 coding DNA: TGTGCCAGCAGCGTAGTGGCTGTAGGAGGGACCCAGTACTTC. It yields the protein CASSVVAVGGTQYF.

This sequence joins TRBV6-5 and TRBJ2-5; TRBD1 matches 12 bases. The J call is uncertain, as TRBJ2-7 better fits the DNA end. CDR3 length: 14 residues. Germline-derived CDR1 and CDR2 are MNHEY and SVGAGI. For the CDR3, the DNA is TGTGCCAGCAGGGACGGGACAGGGGGCTCCGAGCAGTACTTC. Protein sequence: CASRDGTGGSEQYF.

This clone was observed a few times. The rearrangement uses TRBV21-1 and TRBJ2-1; the DNA was not compared with TRBD2, the D call given in the table. TRBV21-1 is a pseudogene locus. This CDR3 region has 21 residues. The DNA for the CDR3 is TGTGCCAGCAGCCGCCAGAGCCCTAGCGGGATTTCTTCAAGCTCCTACAATGAGCAGTTCTTC. Its translation: CASSRQSPSGISSSSYNEQFF.

V and J are TRBV28 and TRBJ1-1; 9 positions agree with TRBD1. Germline CDR1 reads MDHEN; CDR2 reads SYDVKM. The CDR3 has 18 amino acids. Trimming at V came to 2 bases and at J to 3 bases, leaving 13 bases not matched to a gene. DNA of the CDR3: TGTGCCAGCAGTTTAGAATTTTTACCGAGACAGGGGGACACTGAAGCTTTCTTT. It translates to CASSLEFLPRQGDTEAFF.

In DNA form, the CDR3 reads TGCGCCAGCAGCCAAGACGTAACAGGGAACTATGGCTACACCTTC. This gives the protein CASSQDVTGNYGYTF. The chain is built from TRBV4-1 and TRBJ1-2; perhaps TRBD1 as D (6 bases). Germline V gives CDR1 MGHRA, CDR2 YSYEKL. The CDR3 has 15 amino acids. Trimming removed 0 bases at V and 2 bases at J, with 10 bases between.

This clone was seen a handful of times. The chain recombines TRBV13 with TRBJ2-7; 7 positions match TRBD2. The V segment lost 1 base and the J segment 6 bases; nucleotides outside the gene matches: 0. This CDR3 is built from 12 residues. Germline CDR1 reads PRHDT; CDR2 reads FYEKMQ (reference sequence). CDR3 region: CASSLAGGEQYF. DNA of the CDR3: TGTGCCAGCAGCTTAGCGGGAGGCGAGCAGTACTTC.

This clone has just a few counts. CDR3 sequence reads: CASSLGVYSTDTQYF. The CDR3 DNA follows: TGTGCCAGCAGCTTAGGGGTGTATAGCACAGATACGCAGTATTTT. This chain links TRBV5-4 with TRBJ2-3; weak D call: TRBD1 (5 bases). The CDR3 has 15 amino acids. Per germline, CDR1 SGHNT and CDR2 YYREEE (reference sequence). Trimming pared 2 bases from V and 0 bases from J, leaving 10 bases between.

The CDR3 is CASSLRAGGEIINGYTF. CDR3 sequence (DNA): TGTGCCAGCAGTTTAAGGGCAGGGGGCGAAATAATTAATGGCTACACCTTC. The chain has TRBV28 and TRBJ1-2; 8 positions match TRBD1. Trimming at V came to 2 bases and at J to 6 bases, leaving 14 bases not matched to a gene. Germline V gene data show CDR1 as MDHEN and CDR2 as SYDVKM. The CDR3 covers 17 residues.

This clone has just one count. The V call is TRBV6-5, the J call TRBJ2-1; 9 nucleotides match TRBD1. This CDR3 is built from 15 residues. V dropped 6 bases and J dropped 6; count of bases not matched to a gene: 9. Per the germline V gene, CDR1 is MNHEY and CDR2 is SVGAGI. Written as DNA, the CDR3 is TGTGCCAGCAGCCTAGACTTACAGGGGGCCAATGAGCAGTTCTTC. Protein: CASSLDLQGANEQFF.

In DNA, the CDR3 is TGTGCCAGCAGCCAGAACCCCACTAGCGGGCCCCACAATGAGCAGTTCTTC. Its protein is CASSQNPTSGPHNEQFF. The V gene is TRBV7-7, the J gene TRBJ2-1; 9 bases agree with TRBD2. Germline CDR1 SSHAT, CDR2 FNYEAQ (reference sequence). Trimming took 5 bases from V and 5 from J; bases not matched to a gene: 13. The CDR3 covers 17 residues.